Described below is a single T cell receptor (beta chain) sequence and its context. The specificity of this receptor is unknown. Base quality data are lacking; no much larger clone is found one base away. The CDR1 and CDR2 encoded by the germline V gene are MDHEN and SYDVKM. V is shortened by 3 bases, J by 0 bases, and the region joining them spans 5 bases. Its CDR3 holds 14 amino acids, cysteine through phenylalanine. The only DNA kept is the CDR3, 42 bases in frame from the first base. This sample was included in a study of cytomegalovirus exposure and HLA in healthy donors listed by TCRdb under 2017. Study-wide context: According to a later analysis, the roughly 120 validation repertoires were produced on the same platform as the roughly 600 repertoires of the first cohort. The study aimed to test whether cataloging public T cell receptors could reveal signatures of past pathogen exposure. Along with the roughly 670-subject first cohort, a separate validation cohort of around 120 different subjects was used. To predict cytomegalovirus infection status, the study combined high-throughput TCR immunosequencing, statistical association of individual TCRs with disease status, and machine learning.

The paper's findings and limits, for the study overall: A later analysis had no HLA typing for the validation cohort, so co-occurrence there was scored across all 110 or so repertoires. Cytomegalovirus status was reported to be diagnosed by the classifier with high specificity and sensitivity in both the original and validation cohorts. The study gave a list of about 150 TCR beta chains associated with cytomegalovirus. It was suggested by the authors that the approach could potentially be generalized to other disease states and immunological phenotypes. Of the cluster scores, approximately 95% were above 0 in a later analysis, which found that TCRs clustered in the first cohort also tended to co-occur in the approximately 130 validation repertoires. In vitro tests confirmed that a few of the cytomegalovirus-associated TCR beta chains recognize cytomegalovirus antigens. Across donors, most TCR sequences were observed very rarely, whereas some public TCRs were present in many individuals.

Libraries were constructed by the immunoSEQ multiplex PCR assay. In the original analysis: A statistical classification framework was developed to diagnose cytomegalovirus status using the catalog of TCR beta chain sequences. TCRdb obtained this table from immuneACCESS and retained in-frame rearrangements with V and J assigned. These tables miss some clones; where compared with another copy, unresolved V genes account for less than half of the shortfall, and the remainder is unexplained. For V, J and clone size, that table is used; D and trimming come from the DNA. The sample includes some 130,000 clones, with about 95% observed a single time. Around 1.9% of the sample belongs to the ten largest clones. The donors were included in the validation cohort of roughly 120 subjects, a group kept apart from the approximately 690-subject first cohort.

Sequencing input: PBMCs. The sequence was collected from a man aged 18 to 29 in good health and CMV-seropositive. This chain joins TRBV28 to TRBJ1-4, with an unclear D gene assignment. The CDR3 corresponds to CASSLRATNEKLFF. The nucleotides are TGTGCCAGCAGTTTGCGGGCAACTAATGAAAAACTGTTTTTT.